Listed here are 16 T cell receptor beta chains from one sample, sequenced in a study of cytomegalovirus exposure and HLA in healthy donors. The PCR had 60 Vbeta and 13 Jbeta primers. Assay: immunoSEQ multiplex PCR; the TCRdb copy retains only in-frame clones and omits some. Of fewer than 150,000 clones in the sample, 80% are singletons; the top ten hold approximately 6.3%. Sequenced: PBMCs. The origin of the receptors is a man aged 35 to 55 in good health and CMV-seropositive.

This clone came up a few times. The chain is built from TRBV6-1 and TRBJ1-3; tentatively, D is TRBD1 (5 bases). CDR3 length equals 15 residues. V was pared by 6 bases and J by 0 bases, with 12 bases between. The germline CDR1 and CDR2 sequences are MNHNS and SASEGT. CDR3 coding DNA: TGTGCCAGCAGCCCCAGGGTCAGCTCTGGAAACACCATATATTTT. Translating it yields CASSPRVSSGNTIYF.

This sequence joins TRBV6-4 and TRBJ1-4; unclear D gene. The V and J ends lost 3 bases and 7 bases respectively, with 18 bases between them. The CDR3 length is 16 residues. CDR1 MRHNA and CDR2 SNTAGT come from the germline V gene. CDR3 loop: CASSELPGSGPEKLFF. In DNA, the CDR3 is TGTGCCAGCAGTGAGCTACCGGGATCCGGCCCTGAAAAACTGTTTTTT.

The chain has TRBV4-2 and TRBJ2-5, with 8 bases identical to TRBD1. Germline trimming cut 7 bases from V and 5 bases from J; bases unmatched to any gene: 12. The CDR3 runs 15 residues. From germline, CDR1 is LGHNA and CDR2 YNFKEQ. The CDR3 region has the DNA TGTGCCAGCAAACCGCTCGGGACAGGCCCCGAGACCCAGTACTTC. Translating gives CASKPLGTGPETQYF.

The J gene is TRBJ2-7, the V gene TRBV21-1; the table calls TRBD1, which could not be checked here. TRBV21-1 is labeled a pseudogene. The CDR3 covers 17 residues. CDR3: CASSKGGGTVFDHEQYF. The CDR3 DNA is TGTGCCAGCAGCAAAGGAGGGGGGACAGTTTTTGACCACGAGCAGTACTTC.

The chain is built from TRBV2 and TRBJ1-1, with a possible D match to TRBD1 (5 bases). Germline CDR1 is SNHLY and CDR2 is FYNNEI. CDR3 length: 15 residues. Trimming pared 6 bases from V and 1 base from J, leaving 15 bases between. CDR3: CASRRTSGGNTEAFF. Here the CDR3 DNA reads TGTGCCAGCAGGAGGACTTCGGGGGGGAACACTGAAGCTTTCTTT. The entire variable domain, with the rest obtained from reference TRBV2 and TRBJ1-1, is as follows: EPEVTQTPSHQVTQMGQEVILRCVPISNHLYFYWYRQILGQKVEFLVSFYNNEISEKSEIFDDQFSVERPDGSNFTLKIRSTKLEDSAMYFCASRRTSGGNTEAFFGQGTRLTVV.

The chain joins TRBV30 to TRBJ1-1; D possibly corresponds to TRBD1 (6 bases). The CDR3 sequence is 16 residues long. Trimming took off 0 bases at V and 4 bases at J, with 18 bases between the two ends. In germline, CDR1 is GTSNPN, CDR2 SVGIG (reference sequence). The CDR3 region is CAWSVGGLGAATEAFF. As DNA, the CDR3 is TGTGCCTGGAGTGTAGGGGGTTTAGGGGCAGCCACTGAAGCTTTCTTT.

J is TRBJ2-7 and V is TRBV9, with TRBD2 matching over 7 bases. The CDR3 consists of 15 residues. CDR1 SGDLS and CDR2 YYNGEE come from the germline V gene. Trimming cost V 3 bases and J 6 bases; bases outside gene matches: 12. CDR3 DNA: TGTGCCAGCAGCGCCACTAGCGTGCCCTATTCCGAGCAGTACTTC. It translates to CASSATSVPYSEQYF. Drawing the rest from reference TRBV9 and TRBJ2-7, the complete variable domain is DSGVTQTPKHLITATGQRVTLRCSPRSGDLSVYWYQQSLDQGLQFLIQYYNGEERAKGNILERFSAQQFPDLHSELNLSSLELGDSALYFCASSATSVPYSEQYFGPGTRLTVT.

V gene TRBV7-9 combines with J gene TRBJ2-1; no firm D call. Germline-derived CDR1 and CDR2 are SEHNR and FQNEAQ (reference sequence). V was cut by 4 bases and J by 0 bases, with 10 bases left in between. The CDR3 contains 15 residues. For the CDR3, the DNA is TGTGCCAGCAGCTCGGAGCTGCACTCCTACAATGAGCAGTTCTTC. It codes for CASSSELHSYNEQFF.

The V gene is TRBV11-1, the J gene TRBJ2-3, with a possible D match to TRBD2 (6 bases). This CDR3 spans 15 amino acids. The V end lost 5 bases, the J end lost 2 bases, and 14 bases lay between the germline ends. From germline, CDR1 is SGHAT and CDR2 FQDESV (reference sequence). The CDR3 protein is CASSETDYYTDTQYF. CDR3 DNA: TGTGCCAGCAGCGAGACGGACTATTACACAGATACGCAGTATTTT.

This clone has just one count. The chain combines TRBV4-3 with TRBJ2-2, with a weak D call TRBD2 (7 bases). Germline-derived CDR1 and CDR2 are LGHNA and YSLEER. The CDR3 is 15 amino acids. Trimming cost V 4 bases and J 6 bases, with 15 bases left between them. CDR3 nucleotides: TGCGCCAGCAGCCTTATAAAGGGGGGGGCCGGGGAGCTGTTTTTT. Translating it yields CASSLIKGGAGELFF.

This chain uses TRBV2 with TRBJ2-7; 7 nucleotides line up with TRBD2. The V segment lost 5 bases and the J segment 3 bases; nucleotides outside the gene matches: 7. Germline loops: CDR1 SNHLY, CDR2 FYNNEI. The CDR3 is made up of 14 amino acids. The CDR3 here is CASSKLAQGYEQYF. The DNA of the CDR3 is TGTGCCAGCAGTAAACTAGCGCAGGGCTACGAGCAGTACTTC.

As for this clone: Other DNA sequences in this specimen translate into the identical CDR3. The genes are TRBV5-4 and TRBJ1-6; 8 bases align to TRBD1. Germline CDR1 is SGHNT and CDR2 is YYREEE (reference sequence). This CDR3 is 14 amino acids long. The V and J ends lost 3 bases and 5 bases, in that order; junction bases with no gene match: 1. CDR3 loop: CASSWDRNNSPLHF. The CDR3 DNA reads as TGTGCCAGCAGCTGGGACAGGAATAATTCACCCCTCCACTTT.

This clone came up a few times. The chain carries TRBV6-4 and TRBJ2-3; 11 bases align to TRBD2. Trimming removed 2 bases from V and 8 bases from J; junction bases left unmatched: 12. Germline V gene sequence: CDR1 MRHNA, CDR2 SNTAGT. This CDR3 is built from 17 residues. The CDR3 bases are TGTGCCAGCAGTGACACACCGACTAGCGGGGATTATACTACGCAGTATTTT. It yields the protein CASSDTPTSGDYTTQYF.

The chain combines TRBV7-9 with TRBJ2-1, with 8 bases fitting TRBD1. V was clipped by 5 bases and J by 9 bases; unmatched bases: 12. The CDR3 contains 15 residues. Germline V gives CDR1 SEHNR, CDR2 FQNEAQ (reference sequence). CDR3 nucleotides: TGTGCCAGCAGCGGGGGTGGGACAGGAGGAACTGAGCAGTTCTTC. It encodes CASSGGGTGGTEQFF. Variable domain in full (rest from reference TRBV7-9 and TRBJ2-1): DTGVSQNPRHKITKRGQNVTFRCDPISEHNRLYWYRQTLGQGPEFLTYFQNEAQLEKSRLLSDRFSAERPKGSFSTLEIQRTEQGDSAMYLCASSGGGTGGTEQFFGPGTRLTVL.

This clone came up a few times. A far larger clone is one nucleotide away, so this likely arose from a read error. The CDR3 coding sequence is TGCTGCGTTGAAGGAGACAGGGGGCGGAGTGAGACCCAGTACTTC. The encoded protein is CCVEGDRGRSETQYF. The chain carries TRBV29-1 and TRBJ2-5; 10 bases map to TRBD1. This CDR3 is 15 amino acids long. From germline, CDR1 is SQVTM and CDR2 ANQGSEA.

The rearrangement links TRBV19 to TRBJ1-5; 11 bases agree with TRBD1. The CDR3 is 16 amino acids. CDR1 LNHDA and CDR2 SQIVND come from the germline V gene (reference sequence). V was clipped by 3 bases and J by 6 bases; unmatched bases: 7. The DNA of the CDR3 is TGTGCCAGTAGTATTCGGGGACAGGGGGTGGGTCAGCCCCAGCATTTT. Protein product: CASSIRGQGVGQPQHF.